Detailed here is one TCR beta chain. What it binds is not known. This record comes from a study of vaccination effects on CD4 cells after COVID-19. Overall study context: Each participant was given two doses of one vaccine (BNT162b2 or mRNA-1273). Study conclusions and caveats: Only 1 of 255 vaccine-induced clones from healthy vaccinees cross-reacted with common cold coronaviruses.

Antigen-specific CD4+ T cells were expanded (with viral peptide pools) by the ViraFEST assay ahead of sequencing. Following culture for about ten days, CD4+ T cells were isolated. Vaccinees lacked prior SARS-CoV-2 infection and tested negative for nucleocapsid antibodies. For each well, 1.9 million or so PBMC were cultured with 8 to 10 IU/ml IL-2 and around 10 ug/ml peptides. Trimming shortened V by 5 bases and J by 1 base, and 14 bases separated the two germline ends. The CDR3 spans 17 residues. Germline V lookup: CDR1 KGHDR, CDR2 SFDVKD. The data were produced by immunoSEQ multiplex PCR, yet TCRdb's version contains in-frame clones alone and is incomplete. The sample gives 20,000 to 25,000 clones, 65% to 80% of which show up once; around a tenth is in the top ten.

The clonotype comes from a human donor who received a COVID-19 vaccine. The source was CD4+ T cells from PBMCs cultured with HCoV-NL63 spike peptides, collected before COVID-19 vaccination. The gene calls are TRBV24-1 and TRBJ2-6, with no clear D. The CDR3 DNA sequence: TGTGCCACCAGTGCCGGGCATCATGTGTCTGGGGCCAACGTCCTGACTTTC. Its protein is CATSAGHHVSGANVLTF.